What follows describes a single TCR beta chain. Its antigen is unknown. No base-level quality is on record; no much larger clone is a single base apart. This entry belongs to a study of blood T cell repertoires in COVID-19 (TCRdb year 2020). In the study overall: Samples covering the acute and convalescent phases of COVID-19 were provided by collaborators in the United States, Italy and Spain. The material from the prospective study consisted of cDNA or gDNA derived from T cells, B-cell-depleted T cells, or PBMCs. Subjects who had been exposed to COVID-19, were actively infected with it, or had recovered from it provided the deeply sampled blood TCRbeta repertoires that made up the dataset. The repertoires were released in a freely available public database meant as a resource for research on the immune response to SARS-CoV-2. The samples were drawn from the first 160 participants of the ongoing ImmuneRACE study and from 1,254 subjects provided by 6 global collaborators. The sample metadata nearly always contained a de-identified subject ID, COVID-19 status, age in years and sex. Where HLA class I and class II types were available, the types were taken from metadata supplied by the sample provider, not from assay-based typing.

TCRbeta CDR3 regions were amplified from genomic DNA by means of the immunoSEQ Assay, a bias-controlled multiplex PCR. In the authors' own workflow: Within the assay, amplification of reference gene primers was used to estimate how many nucleated cells each sample contained. To quantify the absolute abundance of each unique TCRbeta CDR3 rearrangement, sequence reads were collapsed and filtered. For each sample, productive Simpson clonality was calculated by taking the square root of Simpson's diversity index across productive rearrangements. This immuneACCESS table, as held by TCRdb, lists in-frame sequences with V and J called but not all clones. Of the missing ones, under half trace to an unresolved V gene in checked studies; the others have no known cause. The V and J calls and clone size are taken from that table; D and trimming were inferred from the DNA. This sample has 130,000 or so clones in its table, and around three quarters of those were observed once. The ten biggest clones cover roughly a tenth of the sample.

According to the germline V gene (reference sequence), CDR1 reads GTSNPN and CDR2 reads SVGIG. Trimming takes 3 bases from V and 4 bases from J, and the germline ends sit 13 bases apart. Including cysteine and phenylalanine, the CDR3 has 14 amino acids. Only the CDR3 portion is preserved as DNA: 42 bases, with reading frame beginning at the first base. The collaborating institutions used their own protocols to collect whole blood in K2EDTA tubes. For TCRbeta analysis, collaborators shipped samples as frozen whole blood, isolated PBMCs, or DNA extracted from either of those sample types. What the study reported, not specific to this receptor: The amount of clinical and demographic metadata varied by source and participant and was provided uncurated.

This sequence uses TRBV30 and TRBJ2-1, with the D gene too uncertain to name. The sequence derives from a human donor in a cohort sampled during active COVID-19. The sample taken for sequencing was peripheral blood. The CDR3 reads CAWRPPRFYNEQFF. The nucleotide sequence reads TGTGCCTGGAGACCCCCCAGGTTTTACAATGAGCAGTTCTTC.